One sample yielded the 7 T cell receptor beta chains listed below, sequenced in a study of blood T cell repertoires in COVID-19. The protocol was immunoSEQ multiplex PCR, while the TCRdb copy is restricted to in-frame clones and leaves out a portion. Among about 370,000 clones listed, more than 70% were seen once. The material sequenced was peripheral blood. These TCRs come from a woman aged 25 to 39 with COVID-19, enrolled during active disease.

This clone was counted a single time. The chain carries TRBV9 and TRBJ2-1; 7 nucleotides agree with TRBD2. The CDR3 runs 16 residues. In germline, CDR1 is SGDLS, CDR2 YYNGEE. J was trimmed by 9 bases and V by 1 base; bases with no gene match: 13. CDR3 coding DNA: TGTGCCAGCAGCGTACTAGCGGAGTTTTATAATGGTGAGCAGTTCTTC. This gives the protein CASSVLAEFYNGEQFF.

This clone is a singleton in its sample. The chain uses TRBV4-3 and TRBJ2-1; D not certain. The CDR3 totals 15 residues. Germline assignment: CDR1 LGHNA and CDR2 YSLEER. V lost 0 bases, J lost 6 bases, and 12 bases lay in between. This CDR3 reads CASSQDSAFFNEQFF. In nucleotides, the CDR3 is TGCGCCAGCAGCCAAGACAGTGCATTTTTCAATGAGCAGTTCTTC.

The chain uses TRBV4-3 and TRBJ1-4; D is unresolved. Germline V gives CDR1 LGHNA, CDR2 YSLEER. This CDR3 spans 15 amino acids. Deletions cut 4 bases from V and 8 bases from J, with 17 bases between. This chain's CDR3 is CASSPTSDRYEKLFF. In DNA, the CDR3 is TGCGCCAGCAGCCCAACCAGCGACCGGTACGAAAAACTGTTTTTT.

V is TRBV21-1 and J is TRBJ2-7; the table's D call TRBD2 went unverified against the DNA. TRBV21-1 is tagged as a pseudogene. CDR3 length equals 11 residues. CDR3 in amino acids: CASSKGGEQYV. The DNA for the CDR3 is TGTGCCAGCAGCAAAGGCGGGGAGCAGTACGTC.

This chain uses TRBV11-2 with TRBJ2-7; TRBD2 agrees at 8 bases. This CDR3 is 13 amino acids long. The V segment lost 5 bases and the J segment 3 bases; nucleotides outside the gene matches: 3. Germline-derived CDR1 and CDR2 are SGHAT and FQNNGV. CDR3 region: CASSPGGFYEQYV. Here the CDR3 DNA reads TGTGCCAGCAGCCCGGGGGGGTTCTACGAGCAGTACGTC.

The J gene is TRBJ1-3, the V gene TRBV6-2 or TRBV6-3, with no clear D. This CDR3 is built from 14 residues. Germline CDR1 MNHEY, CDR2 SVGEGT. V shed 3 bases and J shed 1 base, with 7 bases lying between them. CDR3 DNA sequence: TGTGCCAGCAGTTATCTGAGTTCTGGAAACACCATATATTTT. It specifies CASSYLSSGNTIYF.

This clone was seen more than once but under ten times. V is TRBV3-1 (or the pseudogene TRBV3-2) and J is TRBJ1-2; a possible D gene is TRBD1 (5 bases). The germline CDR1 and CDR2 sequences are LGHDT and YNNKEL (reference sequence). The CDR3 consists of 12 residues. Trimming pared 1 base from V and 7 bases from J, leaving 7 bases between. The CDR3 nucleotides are TGTGCCAGCAGCCAAGCTGACAGTGGCTACACCTTC. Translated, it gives CASSQADSGYTF.